These 25 T cell receptor beta chains originate from one sample sequenced in a study of blood T cells in healthy people across ages. A sample-barcoded 5' primer and a J-beta primer mix were used in a second PCR of roughly 6 to 11 cycles. Via MiXCR, TCRdb re-called the 5' RACE reads, giving one row per CDR3 protein. The sample has about 680,000 distinct CDR3 sequences, approximately 49% seen once. The sequenced sample was blood. The receptors were gathered from a woman between 55 and 75 years old in good health.

The V gene is TRBV20-1, the J gene TRBJ2-1; D is uncertain. Germline values: CDR1 DFQATT, CDR2 SNEGSKA (reference sequence). V lost 4 bases to trimming and J lost 8 bases, with 15 bases between them. The CDR3 loop spans 13 amino acids. CDR3 DNA: TGCAGTGCTAAGCAGGAGTTGATCGATGAGCAGTTCTTC. Translating gives CSAKQELIDEQFF.

The chain is built from TRBV5-1 and TRBJ2-3; 12 nucleotides agree with TRBD2. J lost 6 bases, V lost 0 bases, and 2 bases had no gene match. The CDR3 sequence is 15 residues long. Germline loops: CDR1 SGHRS, CDR2 YFSETQ. CDR3 nucleotide sequence: TGCGCCAGCAGCTTGGGACTAGCGGGAGTGGATACGCAGTATTTT. This codes for CASSLGLAGVDTQYF.

This clonotype appeared a few times. The rearrangement joins TRBV7-9 to TRBJ1-5; 8 nucleotides match TRBD1. Germline trimming cut 3 bases from V and 7 bases from J; bases unmatched to any gene: 2. The germline V gene encodes CDR1 SEHNR and CDR2 FQNEAQ (reference sequence). This CDR3 has 13 residues. The CDR3 region has the DNA TGTGCCAGCAGCTTGACAGGGGAACAGCCCCAGCATTTT. Encoded protein: CASSLTGEQPQHF.

This chain links TRBV28 with TRBJ2-7, with a weak D call TRBD1 (6 bases). From germline, CDR1 is MDHEN and CDR2 SYDVKM. The CDR3 covers 13 residues. Trimming removed 7 bases at V and 3 bases at J, with 13 bases between. The CDR3 region is CASTMSRGYEQYF. CDR3 bases: TGTGCCAGCACCATGTCCAGGGGCTACGAGCAGTACTTC.

The J gene is TRBJ2-1, the V gene TRBV6-6, with 10 positions matching TRBD1. J gave up 5 bases and V 5 bases, and 6 bases lay outside the gene matches. Germline V lookup: CDR1 MNHNY, CDR2 SVGAGI (reference sequence). The CDR3 contains 15 residues. CDR3 in DNA: TGTGCCAGCAGTGCCCGGGACAGGGGCAACAATGAGCAGTTCTTC. Residues: CASSARDRGNNEQFF.

This chain joins TRBV12-3 or TRBV12-4 and TRBJ2-7, with TRBD2 matching over 14 bases. V lost 3 bases and J lost 4; bases outside the gene matches: 5. The CDR3 extends over 16 amino acids. CDR3 nucleotides: TGTGCCAGCAGTTTCGGAGGGACTAGCGGGAGTTACGAGCAGTACTTC. Its translation: CASSFGGTSGSYEQYF.

J is TRBJ1-1 and V is TRBV5-5; no definite D call. The CDR3 covers 15 residues. With 0 bases removed from V and 2 bases from J, the gap between germline ends came to 11 bases. Germline assignment: CDR1 SGHKS and CDR2 YYEKEE (reference sequence). The CDR3 DNA reads as TGTGCCAGCAGCTTGGTTCCGACACTCAACACTGAAGCTTTCTTT. Encoded protein: CASSLVPTLNTEAFF.

The chain has TRBV5-1 and TRBJ1-6; weak D call: TRBD1 (5 bases). This CDR3 contains 15 residues. V was cut by 6 bases and J by 4 bases, with 14 bases left in between. CDR1 is SGHRS, CDR2 YFSETQ, per germline. This CDR3 reads CASKAGTEYNSPLHF. In DNA, the CDR3 is TGCGCCAGCAAGGCCGGGACGGAGTATAATTCACCCCTCCACTTT.

The chain links TRBV5-1 to TRBJ2-3, with TRBD1 as a possible D gene (5 bases). The CDR3 runs to 18 residues. The germline gives CDR1 SGHRS, CDR2 YFSETQ. The V end was cut by 7 bases, the J end by 3 bases, with 27 bases between. In DNA, the CDR3 is TGCGCCAGCTGCCAGCTTCGATCAGGGTTAATAGTAACAGATACGCAGTATTTT. This sequence encodes CASCQLRSGLIVTDTQYF.

This clonotype has only a few counts. V and J are TRBV28 and TRBJ2-3; TRBD2 agrees at 12 bases. Germline CDR1 MDHEN, CDR2 SYDVKM. The ends lost 4 bases at V and 6 bases at J; junction bases unmatched: 8. This CDR3 is built from 16 residues. The DNA for the CDR3 is TGTGCCAGCAGTTCCCGACTAGCGGGAGTTTCCGATACGCAGTATTTT. This encodes CASSSRLAGVSDTQYF.

The V and J genes are TRBV27 and TRBJ2-7; 10 bases are shared with TRBD1. From germline, CDR1 is MNHEY and CDR2 SMNVEV (reference sequence). The junction had 13 bases not matched to a gene; V was cut back by 5 bases and J by 6 bases. This CDR3 is built from 16 residues. CDR3 nucleotides: TGTGCCAGCAGTCACCGGGACAGGGGCCTCCAGAGCGAGCAGTACTTC. It yields the protein CASSHRDRGLQSEQYF.

Turning to this clonotype: Possible read error: a much larger clone is one base away. V is TRBV7-9 and J is TRBJ2-5; D call uncertain. This CDR3 is built from 17 residues. Germline V gene sequence: CDR1 SEHNR, CDR2 FQNEAQ (reference sequence). Trimming took off 6 bases at V and 3 bases at J, with 23 bases between the two ends. For the CDR3, the DNA is TGTGCCAGCAGGGCAGAAGTCGGGTCCCACGGTGAAGAGACCCAGTACTTC. This encodes CASRAEVGSHGEETQYF.

This clonotype was seen more than once but under ten times. V and J are TRBV24-1 and TRBJ2-3; 7 bases align to TRBD1. Germline assignment: CDR1 KGHDR and CDR2 SFDVKD. Trimming removed 0 bases from V and 6 bases from J; junction bases left unmatched: 2. The CDR3 runs 14 residues. DNA for the CDR3: TGTGCCACCAGTGATTTGGGGACAGCGGATACGCAGTATTTT. This gives the protein CATSDLGTADTQYF.

The V and J genes are TRBV7-3 and TRBJ2-1, with D tentatively TRBD1 or TRBD2 (7 bases each). The germline CDR1 and CDR2 sequences are SGHTA and FQGTGA. Trimming shortened V by 6 bases and J by 8 bases, and 20 bases separated the two germline ends. CDR3 size: 15 residues. The CDR3 nucleotides read TGTGCCAGCAGGACAGGGACTATTTGGGGGGATGAGCAGTTCTTC. Amino acid sequence: CASRTGTIWGDEQFF.

This clonotype turned up a few times. The J gene is TRBJ1-1, the V gene TRBV7-3, with TRBD1 matching 7 bases. The germline gives CDR1 SGHTA, CDR2 FQGTGA. The ends lost 2 bases at V and 7 bases at J; junction bases unmatched: 1. The CDR3 spans 12 residues. CDR3 loop: CASSLQGGEAFF. CDR3 coding DNA: TGTGCCAGCAGCTTACAGGGGGGTGAAGCTTTCTTT.

The genes are TRBV4-3 and TRBJ2-1; D not resolved. The end of the DNA is better explained by TRBJ2-7, so the J call may be wrong. This CDR3 comprises 17 residues. In germline, CDR1 is LGHNA, CDR2 YSLEER. Written as DNA, the CDR3 is TGCGCCAGCAGCCAAGACTTGGGAACTTCCACCTACAATGAGCAGTACTTC. Its translation is CASSQDLGTSTYNEQYF.

J is TRBJ2-1 and V is TRBV5-1; D perhaps matches TRBD1 (6 bases). Germline loops: CDR1 SGHRS, CDR2 YFSETQ. The V end lost 3 bases, the J end lost 6 bases, and 10 bases lay between the germline ends. This CDR3 contains 13 residues. The CDR3 nucleotides are TGCGCCAGCAGCTGGGGACAAATCAATGAGCAGTTCTTC. This sequence encodes CASSWGQINEQFF.

The chain is built from TRBV3-1 and TRBJ2-1; 11 nucleotides match TRBD2. V lost 5 bases and J lost 5; bases outside the gene matches: 2. CDR3 size: 14 residues. Germline-derived CDR1 and CDR2 are LGHDT and YNNKEL (reference sequence). DNA of the CDR3: TGTGCCAGCAGCATAGCGGGAGGGAACAATGAGCAGTTCTTC. Translated, it gives CASSIAGGNNEQFF.

This clonotype showed up just a few times. The chain couples TRBV3-1 to TRBJ2-7, with 10 bases lining up with TRBD2. The CDR3 has 18 amino acids. Germline lookup yields CDR1 LGHDT and CDR2 YNNKEL (reference sequence). V shed 4 bases and J 6 bases; nucleotides not matched to a gene: 18. The CDR3 sequence: CASSPSPSSGRIMGEQYF. The CDR3 DNA follows: TGTGCCAGCAGCCCGTCCCCCTCTAGCGGGAGAATCATGGGCGAGCAGTACTTC.

A few counts support this clonotype. V usage is TRBV5-1 and J usage is TRBJ2-1; 7 nucleotides align to TRBD1. There are 13 residues in the CDR3. Germline V gene sequence: CDR1 SGHRS, CDR2 YFSETQ. The J segment lost 14 bases and the V segment lost 3 bases, leaving 11 bases of the junction unmatched. The CDR3 protein is CASSSDKTGLEFF. CDR3 DNA: TGCGCCAGCAGCTCGGACAAGACAGGGCTAGAGTTCTTC. Complete variable domain (other parts from reference TRBV5-1 and TRBJ2-1): KAGVTQTPRYLIKTRGQQVTLSCSPISGHRSVSWYQQTPGQGLQFLFEYFSETQRNKGNFPGRFSGRQFSNSRSEMNVSTLELGDSALYLCASSSDKTGLEFFGPGTRLTVL.

This clonotype was observed a few times. The chain links TRBV25-1 to TRBJ2-7; TRBD2 is a possible D gene (5 bases). The CDR3 length is 11 residues. The V end was cut by 2 bases, the J end by 7 bases, with 6 bases between. Germline CDR1 is MGHDK and CDR2 is SYGVNS. The CDR3 reads CASSERREQYF. In DNA form, the CDR3 reads TGTGCCAGCAGTGAACGGAGGGAGCAGTACTTC.

The chain has TRBV7-8 and TRBJ2-1; D is unclear. The V end was cut by 1 base, the J end by 0 bases, with 10 bases between. The CDR3 sequence is 16 residues long. CDR1 is SGHVS and CDR2 is FQNEAQ in the germline V gene. In DNA, the CDR3 is TGTGCCAGCAGCTTAGGGGTGAAGAGCTCCTACAATGAGCAGTTCTTC. Amino acid sequence: CASSLGVKSSYNEQFF.

V usage is TRBV20-1 and J usage is TRBJ1-4; the match to TRBD1 covers 7 bases. Germline values: CDR1 DFQATT, CDR2 SNEGSKA (reference sequence). Germline trimming cut 2 bases from V and 7 bases from J; bases unmatched to any gene: 1. CDR3 length: 12 amino acids. The CDR3 nucleotides read TGCAGTGCTAGACGACAGGGTGAAAAACTGTTTTTT. The encoded protein is CSARRQGEKLFF.

This clonotype was observed a handful of times. This chain uses TRBV15 with TRBJ1-2; 9 positions match TRBD1. The germline V gene has CDR1 LNHNV and CDR2 YYDKDF (reference sequence). J gave up 3 bases and V 3 bases, and 5 bases lay outside the gene matches. The CDR3 runs 15 residues. The CDR3 loop reads CATSRDRGGDYGYTF. CDR3 DNA sequence: TGTGCCACCAGCAGGGACAGGGGAGGGGACTATGGCTACACCTTC.

The chain links TRBV6-2 or TRBV6-3 to TRBJ1-5, with 8 bases aligning to TRBD1. Germline loops: CDR1 MNHEY, CDR2 SVGEGT. The CDR3 spans 16 residues. J lost 2 bases, V lost 3 bases, and 6 bases had no gene match. The CDR3 coding sequence is TGTGCCAGCAGTTATTCTGCGGGACAGGGCAATCAGCCCCAGCATTTT. It specifies CASSYSAGQGNQPQHF.